The clone carrying this TCR beta chain was seen once. Its antigen is currently unknown. Only in-frame clones appear in the TCRdb table, and some are missing; sequencing was by immunoSEQ multiplex PCR. This sample yields 250,000 or so clones, of which approximately 95% are seen a single time; 0.5% to 0.65% belongs to the top ten. This CDR3 region has 13 residues. V was cut by 4 bases and J by 8 bases, with 14 bases left in between. In germline, CDR1 is SGHTA, CDR2 FQGNSA. The source of the sample is a study of T cell responses to AZD1222 COVID-19 vaccine. Whole-study results and caveats: Recipients of AZD1222 seropositive at baseline numbered only 5 to 7. CD4 TCRs associated with vaccination spanned spike, dominating at 160-218 and 743-854. Samples come after the peak T cell response, not at day 14. Donors skewed white British and female; clonal diversity was possibly underestimated.

Sequencing was performed on peripheral blood, taken on day 0 of AZD1222 vaccination. The gene calls are TRBV7-2 and TRBJ1-2, with TRBD1 as a possible D gene (6 bases). This receptor was obtained from an adult in good health. The CDR3 here is CASSSGGRGGYTF. The CDR3 DNA reads TGTGCCAGCAGCTCGGGGGGCCGTGGGGGCTACACCTTC. The complete variable domain, with remaining parts taken from reference TRBV7-2 and TRBJ1-2, reads GAGVSQSPSNKVTEKGKDVELRCDPISGHTALYWYRQSLGQGLEFLIYFQGNSAPDKSGLPSDRFSAERTGGSVSTLTIQRTQQEDSAVYLCASSSGGRGGYTFGSGTRLTVV.